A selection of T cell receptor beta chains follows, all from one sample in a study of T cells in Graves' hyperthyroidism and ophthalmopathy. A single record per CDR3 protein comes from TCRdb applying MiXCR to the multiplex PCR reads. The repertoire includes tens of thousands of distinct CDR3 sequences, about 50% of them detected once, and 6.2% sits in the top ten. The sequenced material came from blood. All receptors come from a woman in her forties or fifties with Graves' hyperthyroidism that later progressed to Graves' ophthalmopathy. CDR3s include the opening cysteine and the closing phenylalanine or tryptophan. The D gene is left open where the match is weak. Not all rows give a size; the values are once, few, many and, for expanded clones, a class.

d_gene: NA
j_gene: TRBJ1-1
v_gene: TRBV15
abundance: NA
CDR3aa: CATSRDWTVSTEAFF
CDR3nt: TGTGCCACCAGCAGAGATTGGACGGTTAGCACTGAAGCTTTCTTT

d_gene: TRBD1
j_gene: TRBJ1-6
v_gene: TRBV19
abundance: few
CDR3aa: CASTVGQLNSPLHF
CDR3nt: TGTGCCAGTACCGTGGGACAGCTAAATTCACCCCTCCACTTT

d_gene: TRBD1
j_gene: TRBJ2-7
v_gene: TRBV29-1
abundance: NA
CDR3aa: CSAGTGVYEEQYF
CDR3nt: TGCAGCGCAGGGACAGGGGTTTATGAAGAGCAGTACTTC

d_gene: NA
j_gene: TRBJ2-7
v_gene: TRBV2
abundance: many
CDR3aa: CASGSSGTSYEQYF
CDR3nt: TGTGCCAGCGGTTCCTCCGGGACCTCCTACGAGCAGTACTTC

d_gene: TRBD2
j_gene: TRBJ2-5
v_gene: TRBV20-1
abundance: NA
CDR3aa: CSVPVVAGGAETQYF
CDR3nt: TGCAGTGTCCCCGTGGTAGCGGGAGGGGCGGAGACCCAGTACTTC

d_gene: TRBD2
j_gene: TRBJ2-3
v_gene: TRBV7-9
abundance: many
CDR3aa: CASSPPSGRADTQYF
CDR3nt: TGTGCCAGCAGCCCCCCTAGCGGGAGGGCAGATACGCAGTATTTT

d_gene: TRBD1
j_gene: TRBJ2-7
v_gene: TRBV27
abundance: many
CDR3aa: CASKRTGGLYEQYF
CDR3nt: TGTGCCAGCAAGAGGACAGGGGGCCTATACGAGCAGTACTTC

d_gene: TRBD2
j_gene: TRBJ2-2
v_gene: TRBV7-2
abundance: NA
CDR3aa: CASSLESGSTGELFF
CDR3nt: TGTGCCAGCAGCTTAGAAAGCGGGAGTACCGGGGAGCTGTTTTTT

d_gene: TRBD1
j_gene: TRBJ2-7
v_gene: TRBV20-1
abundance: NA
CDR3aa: CSAPGTGHYEQYF
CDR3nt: TGCAGTGCCCCCGGGACAGGACACTACGAGCAGTACTTC

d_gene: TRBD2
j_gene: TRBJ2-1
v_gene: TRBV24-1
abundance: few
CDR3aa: CATRTGTNNEQFF
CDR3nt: TGTGCCACCAGAACCGGGACTAACAATGAGCAGTTCTTC

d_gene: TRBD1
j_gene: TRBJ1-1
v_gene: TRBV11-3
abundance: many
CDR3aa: CASSLWAGGAFF
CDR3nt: TGTGCCAGCAGCTTATGGGCAGGGGGCGCTTTCTTT

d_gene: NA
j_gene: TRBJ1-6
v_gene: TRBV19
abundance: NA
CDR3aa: CASKPHGTPLHF
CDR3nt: TGTGCCAGTAAACCCCATGGGACACCCCTCCACTTT

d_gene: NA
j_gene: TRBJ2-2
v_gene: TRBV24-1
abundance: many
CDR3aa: CATSTYSSTSRTGELFF
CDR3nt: TGTGCCACCAGTACCTACAGCTCTACGTCCCGCACCGGGGAGCTGTTTTTT

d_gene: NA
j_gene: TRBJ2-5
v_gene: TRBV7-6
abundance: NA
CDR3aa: CASSSGGTGAWKTQYF
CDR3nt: TGTGCCAGCAGCTCAGGAGGGACCGGGGCGTGGAAGACCCAGTACTTC